This TCR beta chain is from a study of PD-1 blockade in classical Hodgkin lymphoma. To note about this clone: Antigen specificity is unknown.

Brentuximab vedotin exposure varied, and every patient relapsed after autologous stem cell transplantation. Findings and limits, study-wide: Repertoire differences have undefined causes, possibly disease activity or prior therapy. The diversity seen at baseline in complete responders resembled that of newly diagnosed patients.

The repertoire was sequenced with immunoSEQ multiplex PCR; TCRdb's copy has only in-frame clones and lacks some. The sample carries about 97,000 clones, approximately 90% recorded once. Per the germline V gene, CDR1 is SGHTA and CDR2 is FQGTGA. V dropped 3 bases and J dropped 5 bases, with 7 bases sitting between them. The CDR3 runs 12 residues. The material was peripheral blood mononuclear cells (PBMCs), obtained before the second cycle of nivolumab. The origin of this receptor is a human donor with classical Hodgkin lymphoma. The gene calls are TRBV7-3 and TRBJ1-1; D ambiguous. The CDR3 reads CASSFLGTEAFF. Here the CDR3 DNA reads TGTGCCAGCAGCTTCTTAGGAACTGAAGCTTTCTTT.